This T cell receptor beta chain emerged from a study of T and B cells in COVID-19 patients. In the study overall: Of about 20 active-infection patients, roughly eleven were critically ill with mechanical ventilation or extracorporeal membrane oxygenation. General study findings and limits: The recovered cohort had 2,000 or so exclusive TCR clusters, including around 34 low generation probability clusters. At recovery TRB diversity and richness exceeded healthy donors, after highly clonal active COVID-19 repertoires.

From blood, roughly 220-550 ng of genomic DNA served as TRB template. Trimming stripped 6 bases from V and 6 bases from J, with 15 bases between. Germline lookup yields CDR1 MNHEY and CDR2 SVGAGI. The CDR3 spans 14 residues. This clonotype was recorded a few times. Its antigen is not known. BIOMED2 TRB-A/B primer pools were used in multiplex TRB PCR. Each CDR3 protein is one row after TCRdb ran MiXCR on the multiplex PCR reads. The sample shows 15,000 to 20,000 distinct CDR3 sequences, 35% to 40% of them seen only once. The rearrangement links TRBV6-5 to TRBJ2-1; D perhaps matches TRBD1 (6 bases). This TCR came from a human donor with active COVID-19. Sequences were obtained from blood. This chain's CDR3 is CASSRSGGGNEQFF. DNA of the CDR3: TGTGCCAGCAGCCGCAGTGGGGGCGGCAATGAGCAGTTCTTC.